This record covers a single T cell receptor beta chain. Its antigen is not known. Primers: 60 Vbeta forward and 13 Jbeta reverse. The protocol was immunoSEQ multiplex PCR, while the TCRdb copy is restricted to in-frame clones and leaves out a portion. The repertoire includes just over 200,000 clones, almost 70% of them detected once, and roughly 2.5% sits in the top ten. Healthy bone marrow donors formed the donor group. The entry originates in a study of cytomegalovirus exposure and HLA in healthy donors. Overall study results and limits: In a later analysis, TCR beta V- and J-gene trimming showed a link to a missense DCLRE1C variant. An analysis that came later showed most CMV-associated TCR beta chains appearing HLA-restricted.

CDR3 size: 13 residues. The germline CDR1 and CDR2 sequences are SGHNT and YYREEE (reference sequence). V was pared by 2 bases and J by 8 bases, with 13 bases between. The genes are TRBV5-4 and TRBJ1-2; no clear D gene. The sequenced sample was PBMCs. This sequence originates from a man in his forties in good health and CMV-seropositive. In DNA form, the CDR3 reads TGTGCCAGCAGCTTTTTTCGGGAACGGGGCTACACCTTC. Translation: CASSFFRERGYTF.